The clone carrying this TCR beta chain came up once. As yet, its antigen is unknown. The source of the sample is a study of shared clonotypes between healthy human individuals. The study's findings and limits: An effect of sequencing depth on clonotype sharing among donors was expected.

Only CD45RO-negative cells positively selected for CCR7 counted as naive CD8 cells, so terminally differentiated effector memory CD45RA+ cells were excluded. Clones were sequenced by immunoSEQ multiplex PCR, and TCRdb holds only the in-frame ones, with some missing. The sample holds under 850,000 clones, 92% seen once. The sequence was obtained from a man aged 25-45 years in good health. Sequencing was carried out using naive CD8+ T cells sorted from blood.

CDR3 coding DNA: TGTGCCAGCAGTCTGAGAGTCGCCTACGAGCAGTACTTC. Protein product: CASSLRVAYEQYF. V is TRBV28 and J is TRBJ2-7; no clear D gene. Trimming cost V 5 bases and J 2 bases, with 10 bases left between them. Germline V gene sequence: CDR1 MDHEN, CDR2 SYDVKM. The CDR3 sequence is 13 residues long.